Listed below are T cell receptor delta chains from one sample, sequenced in a study of human gamma delta and Vdelta1 T cells. TCRdb reanalyzed the PCR reads using CATT. Among about 6,100 delta-chain clones listed, roughly a tenth were seen once. Sequenced input: naive CD27+ Vdelta1 gamma-delta T cells from blood. The source is a human donor in good health. Each CDR3 is given with its conserved first and last residue. D genes are given only for firm matches. Clone size appears in some rows only: once, few, many, or a class for an expanded clone.

clone_size,d_call,j_call,v_call,cdr3_nt,cdr3_aa
large,TRDD3,TRDJ1,TRDV1,TGTGCTCTTGGAGGCCCCTCCTCCCGTACTGGGGGACTCTCCCCGATACGACTCATCTTT,CALGGPSSRTGGLSPIRLIF
few,TRDD3,TRDJ1,TRDV1,TGTGCTCTTGGGGAACTCTCAGGTGGGGGATACTGGCGCTCGTCTGTCGATAAACTCATCTTT,CALGELSGGGYWRSSVDKLIF
medium-sized,TRDD3,TRDJ1,TRDV1,TGTGCTCTTGGGGAACTTCCTAGTCGGTACGCGGGCCGTACCGTACTGGGGGGCGGAAAACTCATCTTT,CALGELPSRYAGRTVLGGGKLIF
medium-sized,TRDD3,TRDJ1,TRDV1,TGTGCTCTTGGGGAATCGGGGCGTACTGGGGGATACGCCGGCGGGTCGTCCGGCGATAAACTCATCTTT,CALGESGRTGGYAGGSSGDKLIF
NA,TRDD3,TRDJ1,TRDV1,TGTGCTCTTGGGCCACGACTGGGCGGCTGGGGGATACCCCCGTACACCGATAAACTCATCTTT,CALGPRLGGWGIPPYTDKLIF
NA,NA,TRDJ1,TRDV1,TGTGCTCTTGGGGAACGGTCTTCCTACGGTACTGGGGCAAAAAGGGGTACGTACACCGATAAACTCATCTTT,CALGERSSYGTGAKRGTYTDKLIF
NA,NA,TRDJ1,TRDV1,TGTGCTCTTGGGGAAAGCAGACGTCGTCGCACCGATAAACTCATCTTT,CALGESRRRRTDKLIF
medium-sized,TRDD3,TRDJ1,TRDV1,TGTGCTCTTGGGGACCACTTCCTTTCCCCGCGTACTGGGGGATCCCACTACACCGATAAACTCATCTTT,CALGDHFLSPRTGGSHYTDKLIF
few,TRDD3,TRDJ1,TRDV1,TGTGCTCTTGGGGTTAGAGGTCGAGGGGGATGGGGGATACCCGTCACCGATAAACTCATCTTT,CALGVRGRGGWGIPVTDKLIF
NA,NA,TRDJ1,TRDV1,TGTGCTCTTGGGACCTCTCGGCGTTCGACCGGCGACACCGATAAACTCATCTTT,CALGTSRRSTGDTDKLIF
medium-sized,TRDD3,TRDJ1,TRDV1,TGTGCTCTTGGGGCCCCCCCTCGGACGGCTGGGGGATCCCACACCGATAAACTCATCTTT,CALGAPPRTAGGSHTDKLIF
medium-sized,TRDD3,TRDJ1,TRDV1,TGTGCTCTTGGGGAACTATCAGGTGGGGGATACTGGCGCTCGTCTGGCGATAAACTCATCTTT,CALGELSGGGYWRSSGDKLIF
few,TRDD3,TRDJ1,TRDV1,TGTGCTCTTGAGGAAAAAAACAATGGGCCTTCCACTCTTCGGCTGGGGGACAGCACCGATAAACTCATCTTT,CALEEKNNGPSTLRLGDSTDKLIF
NA,NA,TRDJ1,TRDV1,TGTGCTCTTGGGGGGCCTTACGGGCCGGGGGCCGATAAACTCATCTTT,CALGGPYGPGADKLIF
medium-sized,NA,TRDJ1,TRDV1,TGTGCTCTTGGGGAACCCCCAGGGAACACCGATAAACTCATCTTT,CALGEPPGNTDKLIF
few,TRDD3,TRDJ1,TRDV1,TGTGCTCTTGGGCCCCATCGGCCTTCCTCGTACTGGGGGATATCGGGGGGATACACCGATAAACTCATCTTT,CALGPHRPSSYWGISGGYTDKLIF
medium-sized,TRDD3,TRDJ1,TRDV1,TGTGCTCTTGGGGAACCCGGGCCCCGTACTGGGGGTTACACCGATAAACTCATCTTT,CALGEPGPRTGGYTDKLIF
medium-sized,NA,TRDJ1,TRDV1,TGTGCTCTTGGGGCTCCTACGAGGCTGGGAGTTTACACCGATAAACTCATCTTT,CALGAPTRLGVYTDKLIF
NA,NA,TRDJ3,TRAV29/DV5,NA,CSVLLCSTRLDPGIRSWDTRQMFF
medium-sized,TRDD3,TRDJ1,TRDV1,TGTGCTCTTGGGCCTCGTTTCCGTGCCGGGGGGGGGATACGCCCGTACCCGTACACCGATAAACTCATCTTT,CALGPRFRAGGGIRPYPYTDKLIF
medium-sized,TRDD3,TRDJ1,TRDV1,TGTGCTCTTGGGCCAAGAGGCGGCCTTCGCAATTTTACTGGGGGTCCTACCAATAAACTCATCTTT,CALGPRGGLRNFTGGPTNKLIF
few,NA,TRDJ1,TRDV1,TGTGCTCTTTACCTTTCCTACGGGGGATCCCACCCAGGCACCGATAAACTCATCTTT,CALYLSYGGSHPGTDKLIF
medium-sized,NA,TRDJ1,TRDV1,TGTGCTCTTGGGGAAGAAAACCTAGGTCGAAATAGGGATAGCCCCTACACCGATAAACTCATCTTT,CALGEENLGRNRDSPYTDKLIF
large,NA,TRDJ1,TRDV1,TGTGCTCTTGGGCCTTCCCGACTGGGGTGGGGTAAACTCATCTTT,CALGPSRLGWGKLIF
medium-sized,TRDD3,TRDJ1,TRDV1,TGTGCTCTTGGGGAAGTCAATCTGGGTGGTACCCTACTAGGGGGATCCCGGGGAAGGTCCACCGATAAACTCATCTTT,CALGEVNLGGTLLGGSRGRSTDKLIF
medium-sized,NA,TRDJ1,TRDV1,TGTGCTCTTGGGTCCTGGCCTCTCCGATCCCGAGGGGGGCTCATCTTT,CALGSWPLRSRGGLIF
few,NA,TRDJ1,TRDV1,TGTGCTCTTGGGGGCCTTCCTACTAGCTGGGGGATAAAGGGTTTCCCCGATAAACTCATCTTT,CALGGLPTSWGIKGFPDKLIF
medium-sized,NA,TRDJ1,TRDV1,TGTGCTCTTGGGGAGTTTCTACGAATACTGGGTTTCGGTAAACTCATCTTT,CALGEFLRILGFGKLIF
few,TRDD3,TRDJ1,TRDV1,TGTGCTCTTGGGGAGGCCTTCCTAACGGCTGGGGGATACTCCCGACTGTCGTACACCGATAAACTCATCTTT,CALGEAFLTAGGYSRLSYTDKLIF
few,TRDD3,TRDJ1,TRDV1,TGTGCTCTTGGTTCGGGATACGGGAAGGGGGGGAGTAAACTCATCTTT,CALGSGYGKGGSKLIF
few,NA,TRDJ1,TRDV1,TGTGCTCTTGGGGAGCCTCCCCGAGGGGGGGGACGGAGGAATAAACTCATCTTT,CALGEPPRGGGRRNKLIF
many,NA,TRDJ1,TRDV1,TGTGCTCTTGGGTACCATGGTCGTTGGGGGGCTACGTACACCGATAAACTCATCTTT,CALGYHGRWGATYTDKLIF
medium-sized,NA,TRDJ1,TRDV1,TGTGCTCTTGGGAAGGCTACGTCGAGGACCCGTCTAAATTCGTACACCGATAAACTCATCTTT,CALGKATSRTRLNSYTDKLIF
medium-sized,TRDD3,TRDJ1,TRDV1,TGTGCTCTTGGGGGTACTCCTGCGGGGATACGGATACTCATCTTT,CALGGTPAGIRILIF
NA,NA,TRDJ1,TRDV1,TGTGCTCTTGGGGAACTAGTCCTACACCCCGCTAAACTCATCTTT,CALGELVLHPAKLIF
medium-sized,TRDD2,TRDJ1,TRDV1,TGTGCTCTTGGGGAACGATGGCTTCCTACTCGCGGAGGATATCCGTACACCGATAAACTCATCTTT,CALGERWLPTRGGYPYTDKLIF
few,NA,TRDJ1,TRDV1,TGTGCTCTTGGGGAACCCTTCCCCGATTACACCGATAAACTCATCTTT,CALGEPFPDYTDKLIF
few,NA,TRDJ1,TRDV1,TGTGCTCTTGGACACCCCCGGACGGGGGGACTGTACACCGATAAACTCATCTTT,CALGHPRTGGLYTDKLIF
NA,NA,TRDJ1,TRDV1,TGTGCTCTTGGGGAACTCCTCCAACGCTCGAGCCATCCTTACTGGGTGATACGTGTAGTTGGCACCGATAAACTCATCTTT,CALGELLQRSSHPYWVIRVVGTDKLIF
many,TRDD3,TRDJ1,TRDV1,TGTGCTCTTGGGGAACTTGAGTTCTCGCGCACTGGGGGACGGAGGATGTTAATCGATAAACTCATCTTT,CALGELEFSRTGGRRMLIDKLIF
NA,TRDD3,TRDJ1,TRDV1,TGTGCTCTCCAGGACACCTACGGGGGGGATGAGGTCGGTACCGATAAACTCATCTTT,CALQDTYGGDEVGTDKLIF
few,TRDD3,TRDJ1,TRDV2,TGTGCCTGTGACTGGCTACTTTACTGGGGGAGGTACACCGATAAACTCATCTTT,CACDWLLYWGRYTDKLIF
large,NA,TRDJ1,TRDV1,TGTGCTCTTGGGGACCCTGCCTTCCGCGTACTGGGAGGAAGGGGTAAACTCATCTTT,CALGDPAFRVLGGRGKLIF
medium-sized,NA,TRDJ1,TRDV1,TGTGCTCTTGGGGAACTAGTTCCGGCCTACACCGATAAACTCATCTTT,CALGELVPAYTDKLIF
NA,TRDD3,TRDJ1,TRDV1,TGTGCTCTTGGGGATCCTACTCTACCACGTACTGGGGGATTAGGCGATAAACTCATCTTT,CALGDPTLPRTGGLGDKLIF
once,TRDD2,TRDJ1,TRDV1,TGTGCTCTTGGGGCTGGCCTTCCTACTAGCTGGGGAAGGTACACCGATAAACTCATCTTT,CALGAGLPTSWGRYTDKLIF
medium-sized,NA,TRDJ1,TRDV1,TGTGCTCTTGGGGAACGTCAAGGGGTTTCCTACAGGGGATCCGTAACGGTAAGAAAACTCATCTTT,CALGERQGVSYRGSVTVRKLIF
few,TRDD3,TRDJ2,TRDV1,TGCGCTCTTGGGGAACCGCTAAAGTCGACGAGGGGGATACGGGCTTTGACAGCACAACTCTTCTTT,CALGEPLKSTRGIRALTAQLFF
NA,NA,TRDJ1,TRDV1,TGTGCTCTTGGGGAATATCCCCCTTTAACTTCCCGCAATTACTGGGTCAATTCCGCGTATCGGTACACCGACCCCGATAAACTCATCTTT,CALGEYPPLTSRNYWVNSAYRYTDPDKLIF
medium-sized,TRDD3,TRDJ1,TRDV1,TGTGCTCTTGGGGGTCATCCACTACCTGGGGGACCTTACACCGATAAACTCATCTTT,CALGGHPLPGGPYTDKLIF
NA,NA,TRDJ1,TRDV1,TGTGCTCTTGGGACCCGACCTGTTTTAGGTAAACTCATCTTT,CALGTRPVLGKLIF
NA,NA,TRDJ1,TRAV29/DV5,TGTTCACCCCTCTGGGTGATCCACCGCGGGCTCATCTTT,CSPLWVIHRGLIF
few,TRDD3,TRDJ1,TRDV1,TGTGCTCTTGGGGAACGGGGAGTTGGGGGATACGATCGGCCCTTAATCCGGCCTGACACCGATAAACTCATCTTT,CALGERGVGGYDRPLIRPDTDKLIF
medium-sized,NA,TRDJ1,TRDV1,TGTGCTCTTGGATCCTCACACTCCCTAGGGTCCCCGTACACCGATAAACTCATCTTT,CALGSSHSLGSPYTDKLIF